These 19 T cell receptor beta chains share one sample of origin, sequenced in a study of cytomegalovirus exposure and HLA in healthy donors. Primers: 60 Vbeta forward and 13 Jbeta reverse. Generated by immunoSEQ multiplex PCR, the TCRdb table keeps only in-frame clones and is missing some. Of about 130,000 clones in the sample, roughly 80% were seen once. The sequencing input was PBMCs. All receptors come from a woman in her forties in good health and CMV-seropositive.

This clone came up once. The chain employs TRBV7-2 and TRBJ2-7; 8 bases match TRBD2. This CDR3 comprises 12 residues. Germline values: CDR1 SGHTA, CDR2 FQGNSA. V lost 5 bases to trimming and J lost 6 bases; unmatched junction nucleotides: 3. The CDR3: CASSPGGPEQYF. CDR3 coding DNA: TGTGCCAGCAGCCCGGGGGGGCCCGAGCAGTACTTC.

The J gene is TRBJ1-1, the V gene TRBV7-3; 7 bases fit TRBD1. This CDR3 region has 13 residues. CDR1 is SGHTA, CDR2 FQGTGA, per germline. V shed 6 bases, J shed 0 bases, and the junction held 1 base outside the gene matches. CDR3 sequence (DNA): TGTGCCAGCAGGGGGACAGTGAACACTGAAGCTTTCTTT. Translating it yields CASRGTVNTEAFF.

The chain has TRBV5-1 and TRBJ1-2; TRBD1 agrees at 8 bases. The CDR3 totals 18 residues. After removal of 3 bases from V and 5 bases from J, the junction contained 18 bases not matched to a gene. Germline CDR1 and CDR2: SGHRS and YFSETQ. CDR3: CASSSVQITGQGGYGYTF. In nucleotides, the CDR3 is TGCGCCAGCAGCTCCGTTCAAATAACTGGACAGGGTGGATATGGCTACACCTTC.

This clone was recorded a few times. The chain employs TRBV7-2 and TRBJ1-2; TRBD1 aligns across 8 bases. This CDR3 is 13 amino acids long. V shed 7 bases and J 4 bases; nucleotides not matched to a gene: 5. Germline CDR1 reads SGHTA; CDR2 reads FQGNSA. CDR3 sequence: CASTPDRGYGYTF. CDR3 DNA sequence: TGTGCCAGCACCCCCGACAGGGGCTATGGCTACACCTTC.

This clone was counted once. The gene calls are TRBV5-5 and TRBJ2-2; 10 bases map to TRBD2. V lost 0 bases and J lost 3; bases outside the gene matches: 5. Germline lookup yields CDR1 SGHKS and CDR2 YYEKEE (reference sequence). The CDR3 has 17 residues. The DNA of the CDR3 is TGTGCCAGCAGCTTGGGGACTAGCGGTTTTTACACCGGGGAGCTGTTTTTT. It yields the protein CASSLGTSGFYTGELFF.

This clone has more than one count but fewer than ten. The CDR3 reads CASSFPQGQGNQPQHF. For the CDR3, the DNA is TGTGCCAGCAGTTTCCCTCAAGGACAGGGTAATCAGCCCCAGCATTTT. The genes are TRBV28 and TRBJ1-5; 8 bases are a match to TRBD1. The length of the CDR3 is 16 residues. In germline, CDR1 is MDHEN, CDR2 SYDVKM. J was trimmed by 4 bases and V by 3 bases; bases with no gene match: 8.

Regarding this clone: Sequence at one end of the junction differs from germline and may be a read error. Other nucleotide sequences in the sample specify the same CDR3. V gene TRBV19 combines with J gene TRBJ1-2, with D possibly TRBD1 on 5 matching bases. CDR1 and CDR2 from the germline V gene are LNHDA and SQIVND (reference sequence). The CDR3 runs to 14 residues. As DNA, the CDR3 is TGCGCCAGTAGTATAACGTCGCAGGGCTATGGCTACACCTTC. This codes for CASSITSQGYGYTF. Full variable domain (remainder filled in from reference TRBV19 and TRBJ1-2): DGGITQSPKYLFRKEGQNVTLSCEQNLNHDAMYWYRQDPGQGLRLIYYSQIVNDFQKGDIAEGYSVSREKKESFPLTVTSAQKNPTAFYLCASSITSQGYGYTFGSGTRLTVV.

The chain carries TRBV5-4 and TRBJ2-1; D perhaps matches TRBD2 (6 bases). Germline V gene data show CDR1 as SGHNT and CDR2 as YYREEE (reference sequence). Trimming cost V 0 bases and J 4 bases, with 11 bases left between them. The CDR3 is 15 residues long. In DNA form, the CDR3 reads TGTGCCAGCAGCTTGGATCTAGCGAAATACAATGAGCAGTTCTTC. Amino acids: CASSLDLAKYNEQFF. Drawing the rest from reference TRBV5-4 and TRBJ2-1, the complete variable domain is ETGVTQSPTHLIKTRGQQVTLRCSSQSGHNTVSWYQQALGQGPQFIFQYYREEENGRGNFPPRFSGLQFPNYSSELNVNALELDDSALYLCASSLDLAKYNEQFFGPGTRLTVL.

V and J are TRBV6-6 and TRBJ2-3, with unresolved D. Trimming cost V 5 bases and J 3 bases, with 3 bases left between them. The germline gives CDR1 MNHNY, CDR2 SVGAGI (reference sequence). The CDR3 runs to 11 residues. In DNA form, the CDR3 reads TGTGCCAGCAGTCATACAGATACGCAGTATTTT. Its protein is CASSHTDTQYF.

V usage is TRBV18 and J usage is TRBJ1-5, with no clear D. The CDR3 is 13 amino acids. Germline assignment: CDR1 KGHSH and CDR2 LQKENI. The ends were cut back, 5 bases at V and 9 bases at J, with 14 bases in the middle. The CDR3 reads CASSASRQVPQHF. In DNA, the CDR3 is TGTGCCAGCTCAGCCTCGCGTCAGGTGCCCCAGCATTTT.

The rearrangement links TRBV2 to TRBJ2-7, with TRBD2 identical over 7 bases. Germline V gene data show CDR1 as SNHLY and CDR2 as FYNNEI. This CDR3 is built from 13 residues. V was clipped by 4 bases and J by 3 bases; unmatched bases: 3. CDR3 DNA: TGTGCCAGCAGTGGGGGGGGACGCTACGAGCAGTACTTC. This encodes CASSGGGRYEQYF.

Only a few counts were recorded for this clone. The chain has TRBV6-1 and TRBJ1-5, with unresolved D. The CDR3 extends over 16 amino acids. The germline CDR1 and CDR2 sequences are MNHNS and SASEGT. V was cut by 4 bases and J by 3 bases, with 16 bases left in between. The CDR3 loop is CASSVPVRGHNQPQHF. CDR3 nucleotide sequence: TGTGCCAGCAGTGTCCCTGTCAGAGGCCACAATCAGCCCCAGCATTTT.

With respect to this clone: At one end, the junction sequence differs from germline, possibly due to a read error. The V call is TRBV28, the J call TRBJ1-2; tentative D call: TRBD1 (6 bases). Germline V gives CDR1 MDHEN, CDR2 SYDVKM. This CDR3 contains 13 residues. Written as DNA, the CDR3 is TGTGCCAGCACCCTGGACAGTCCCTATGGCTGCACCTTC. Its protein is CASTLDSPYGCTF.

With respect to this clone: Relative to the germline gene, one junction end is altered; a read error may explain this. The CDR3 spells CSVEGSGAGYYGYTF. The CDR3 DNA reads TGCAGCGTGGAAGGTAGTGGCGCGGGGTATTATGGCTACACCTTC. This rearrangement joins TRBV29-1 to TRBJ1-2; D is unresolved. This CDR3 has 15 residues. Germline V gene sequence: CDR1 SQVTM, CDR2 ANQGSEA.

The chain combines TRBV18 with TRBJ2-7, with D tentatively TRBD1 (6 bases). CDR3 length: 14 amino acids. The germline CDR1 and CDR2 sequences are KGHSH and LQKENI. The V end lost 3 bases, the J end lost 3 bases, and 12 bases lay between the germline ends. In nucleotides, the CDR3 is TGTGCCAGCTCACCTGGGACATACGGCTACGAGCAGTACTTC. Its protein is CASSPGTYGYEQYF.

This clone occurred once. V usage is TRBV28 and J usage is TRBJ1-5; TRBD1 agrees at 7 bases. Per the germline V gene, CDR1 is MDHEN and CDR2 is SYDVKM. The CDR3 loop spans 15 amino acids. V trimming: 5 bases; J trimming: 2 bases; junction bases outside the gene matches: 6. CDR3 nucleotide sequence: TGTGCCAGCAGTCCACCTACAGGGGGCAATCAGCCCCAGCATTTT. Protein product: CASSPPTGGNQPQHF.

V usage is TRBV6-6 and J usage is TRBJ2-5; 8 bases fit TRBD1. The germline V gene has CDR1 MNHNY and CDR2 SVGAGI (reference sequence). V was clipped by 2 bases and J by 7 bases; unmatched bases: 9. The CDR3 loop spans 15 amino acids. The CDR3 loop is CASSYADRGAGTQYF. CDR3 nucleotides: TGTGCCAGCAGTTACGCCGACAGGGGAGCGGGGACCCAGTACTTC.

This clone was observed at least ten times. This chain connects TRBV29-1 to TRBJ1-2; 7 bases agree with TRBD1. Germline V gene lookup returns CDR1 SQVTM and CDR2 ANQGSEA. The CDR3 is 15 amino acids. CDR3: CIGWTGLANEYGYTF. The CDR3 bases are TGCATAGGTTGGACAGGCCTAGCAAATGAGTATGGCTACACCTTC.

This clone was picked up one time. The chain joins TRBV4-2 to TRBJ2-3, with a tentative D call TRBD1 (8 bases). Per the germline V gene, CDR1 is LGHNA and CDR2 is YNFKEQ. The germline V and J ends were trimmed by 0 bases and 5 bases, with 15 bases remaining between them. The CDR3 is 16 residues long. The CDR3: CASSQDTTGGGDTQYF. The CDR3, as DNA: TGTGCCAGCAGCCAAGACACCACAGGGGGGGGAGATACGCAGTATTTT.